This T cell receptor (beta chain) was captured in a study of T cell changes during pregnancy in multiple sclerosis. Repertoires were generated with immunoSEQ multiplex PCR, while TCRdb's copy carries only in-frame clones and drops some. Here the sample spans tens of thousands of clones, approximately 91% being singletons. The germline CDR1 and CDR2 sequences are SEHNR and FQNEAQ (reference sequence). The V segment lost 2 bases and the J segment 4 bases; nucleotides outside the gene matches: 6. CDR3 size: 15 residues. The sequences come from peripheral blood, collected in the first trimester of pregnancy. The source of this sequence is a female donor with multiple sclerosis, enrolled in a pregnancy study. The chain is built from TRBV7-9 and TRBJ2-3, with TRBD2 identical over 7 bases. CDR3 sequence reads: CASSLRLGRADTQYF. CDR3 sequence (DNA): TGTGCCAGCAGCTTACGTCTGGGGAGGGCAGATACGCAGTATTTT.